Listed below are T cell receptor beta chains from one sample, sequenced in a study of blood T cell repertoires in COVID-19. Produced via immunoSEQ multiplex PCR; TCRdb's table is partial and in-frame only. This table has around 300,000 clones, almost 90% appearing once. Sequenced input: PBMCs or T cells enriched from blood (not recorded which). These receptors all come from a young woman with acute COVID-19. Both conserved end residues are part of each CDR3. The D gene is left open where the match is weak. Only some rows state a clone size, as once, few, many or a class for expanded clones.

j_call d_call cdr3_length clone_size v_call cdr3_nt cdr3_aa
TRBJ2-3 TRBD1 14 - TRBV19 TGTGCCAGTAGTATCGGACAGGGGGCAGATACGCAGTATTTT CASSIGQGADTQYF
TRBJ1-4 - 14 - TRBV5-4 TGTGCCAGCAGCGTAGGACAGATAAATGAAAAACTGTTTTTT CASSVGQINEKLFF
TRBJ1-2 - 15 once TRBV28 TGTGCCAGCAGCTCCCCGGCACAGGGAAACTATGGCTACACCTTC CASSSPAQGNYGYTF
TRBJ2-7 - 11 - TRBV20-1 TGCAGTGCTAGCCGTTCCTACGAGCAGTACTTC CSASRSYEQYF
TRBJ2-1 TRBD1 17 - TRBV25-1 TGTGCCAGCAGTGGGGTAGGACAGGGGGCGGTCTACAATGAGCAGTTCTTC CASSGVGQGAVYNEQFF
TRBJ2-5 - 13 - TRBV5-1 TGCGCCAGCAGCCCCCAGGGGCAAGAGACCCAGTACTTC CASSPQGQETQYF
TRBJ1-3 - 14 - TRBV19 TGTGCCAGTAGTATAGTTCAGAATTCAAACACCATATATTTT CASSIVQNSNTIYF
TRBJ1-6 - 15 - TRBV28 TGTGCCAGCTCTCGGGGGGGAGAATGGGGTTCACCCCTCCACTTT CASSRGGEWGSPLHF
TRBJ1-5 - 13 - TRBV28 TGTGCCAGCACCGAGAATAGCAATCAGCCCCAGCATTTT CASTENSNQPQHF
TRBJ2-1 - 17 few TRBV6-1 TGTGCCAGCAGTGGGACTCTAACCTACGGCCGAGGAAATGAGCAGTTCTTC CASSGTLTYGRGNEQFF
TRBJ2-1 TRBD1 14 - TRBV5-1 TGCGCCAGCAGCTTAGGACAGGTAACTAGTGAGCAGTTCTTC CASSLGQVTSEQFF
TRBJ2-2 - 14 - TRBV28 TGTGCCAGCACGCGACAGATATACACCGGGGAGCTGTTTTTT CASTRQIYTGELFF
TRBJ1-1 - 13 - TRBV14 TGTGCCAGCACCCAGACACGGAACACTGAAGCTTTCTTT CASTQTRNTEAFF
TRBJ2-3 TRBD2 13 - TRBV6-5 TGTGCCACCCTACTAGCGGGAGCAGATACGCAGTATTTT CATLLAGADTQYF
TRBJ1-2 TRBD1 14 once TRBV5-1 TGCGCCAGCAACGAAGGCAGGGGGGAGTATGGCTACACCTTC CASNEGRGEYGYTF
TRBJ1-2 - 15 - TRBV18 TGTGCCAGCTCACCTCCAGGTCACGTTAACTATGGCTACACCTTC CASSPPGHVNYGYTF
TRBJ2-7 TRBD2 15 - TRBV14 TGTGCCAGCAGCCCGGGACTAGCGGGCTCCTACGAGCAGTACTTC CASSPGLAGSYEQYF
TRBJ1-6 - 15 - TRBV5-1 TGCGCCAGCAGCCCGAGTGAGGGTACTGGCTCACCCCTCCACTTT CASSPSEGTGSPLHF
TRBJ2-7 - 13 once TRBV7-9 TGTGCCAGCCGCTTAGGGAGCTCCTACGAGCAGTACTTC CASRLGSSYEQYF
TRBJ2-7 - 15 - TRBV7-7 TGTGCTAGCAGCTTCCCTTCTAGGTACCCCTACGAGCAGTACTTC CASSFPSRYPYEQYF
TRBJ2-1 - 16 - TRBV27 TGTGCCAGCAGTGCACCCGCAGTTGGCCCCTACAATGAGCAGTTCTTC CASSAPAVGPYNEQFF
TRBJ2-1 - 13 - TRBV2 TGTGCCAGCAGACTAGCAAGCGACAATGAGCAGTTCTTC CASRLASDNEQFF
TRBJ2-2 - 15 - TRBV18 TGTGCCAGCTCCGTTTACCTCCCAGGGACCGGGGAGCTGTTTTTT CASSVYLPGTGELFF
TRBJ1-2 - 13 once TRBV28 TGTGCCAGCAGCCTAGGACAGAACTATGGCTACACCTTC CASSLGQNYGYTF
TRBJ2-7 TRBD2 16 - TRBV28 TGTGCCAGCCTCGGGTTAGCGGGCCGGTCCTCCTACGAGCAGTACTTC CASLGLAGRSSYEQYF
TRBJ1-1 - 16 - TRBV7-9 TGTGCCAGCAGCTATTTTCGGGAGGTTGGGGGGACTGAAGCTTTCTTT CASSYFREVGGTEAFF
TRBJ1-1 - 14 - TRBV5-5 TGTGCCAGCAGCTCACAGTCAGAGGGCACTGAAGCTTTCTTT CASSSQSEGTEAFF
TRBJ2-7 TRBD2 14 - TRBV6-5 TGTGCCAGCAGGCCGCCGGGACTAGTAGGCGAGCAGTACTTC CASRPPGLVGEQYF
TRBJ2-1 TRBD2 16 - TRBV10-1 TGCGCCAGCAGTGGGGGATTAGCGGGAAATTACAATGAGCAGTTCTTC CASSGGLAGNYNEQFF
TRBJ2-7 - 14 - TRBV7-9 TGTGCCAGCAGCGTTGACAGTGAACCCTACGAGCAGTACTTC CASSVDSEPYEQYF
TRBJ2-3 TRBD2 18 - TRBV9 TGTGCCAGCAGCGTAGCTTATTCTAGCGGGGATCCCACAGATACGCAGTATTTT CASSVAYSSGDPTDTQYF
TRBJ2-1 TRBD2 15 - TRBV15 TGTGCCACCAGCCCCCTAGCGGGAGGGCCCAATGAGCAGTTCTTC CATSPLAGGPNEQFF
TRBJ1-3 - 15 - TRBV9 TGTGCCAGCAGCGCGGACCGGGGGTCTGGAAACACCATATATTTT CASSADRGSGNTIYF
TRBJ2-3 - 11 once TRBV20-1 TGCAGTGCCTCCTTCACAGATACGCAGTATTTT CSASFTDTQYF
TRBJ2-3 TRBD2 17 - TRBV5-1 TGCGCCAGCAGCTTACGGGGACTAGCGGATTCCTCAGATACGCAGTATTTT CASSLRGLADSSDTQYF
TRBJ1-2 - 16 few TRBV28 TGTGCCAGCAGTTCACCTGGACAGTCTTTGAACTATGGCTACACCTTC CASSSPGQSLNYGYTF
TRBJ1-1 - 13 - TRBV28 TGTGCCAGCAGGAACAGGGTAGGTTCTGAAGCTTTCTTT CASRNRVGSEAFF
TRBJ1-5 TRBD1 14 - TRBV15 TGTGCCACCGCGGAACAGGGGGTGGTGAAGCCCCAGCATTTT CATAEQGVVKPQHF
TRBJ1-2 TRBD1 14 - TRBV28 TGTGCCAGCAGTTTCTCAGGGGGAAACTATGGCTACACCTTC CASSFSGGNYGYTF
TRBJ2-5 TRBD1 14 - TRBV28 TGTGCCAGCGGACGGGACAGTTCTCAAGAGACCCAGTACTTC CASGRDSSQETQYF
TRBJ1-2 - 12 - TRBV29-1 TGCAGCGTTGAGTGGGAGTTCTATGGCTACACCTTC CSVEWEFYGYTF
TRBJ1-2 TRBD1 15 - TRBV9 TGTGCCAGCAGCGACCGGACAGGCAACAACTATGGCTACACCTTC CASSDRTGNNYGYTF
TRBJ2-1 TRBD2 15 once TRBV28 TGTGCCAGCAGTTTTACTAGCGGGAGTTCGGATGAGCAGTTCTTC CASSFTSGSSDEQFF
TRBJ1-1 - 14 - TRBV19 TGTGCCAGTAGTATTGGACAGCAGAACACTGAAGCTTTCTTT CASSIGQQNTEAFF
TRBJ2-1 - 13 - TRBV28 TGTGCCAGCAGTTTATCTGTATACAATGAGCAGTTCTTC CASSLSVYNEQFF
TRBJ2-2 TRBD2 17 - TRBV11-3 TGTGCCAGCGCTTACGGGGCGGGAGTCGGTAACACCGGGGAGCTGTTTTTT CASAYGAGVGNTGELFF
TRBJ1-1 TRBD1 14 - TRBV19 TGTGCCAGTACCCTACAGGGGTTGGGGGCTGAAGCTTTCTTT CASTLQGLGAEAFF
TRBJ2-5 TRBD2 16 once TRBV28 TGTGCCAGCAGGCTCGGACTAGCGGGGGCTCAAGAGACCCAGTACTTC CASRLGLAGAQETQYF
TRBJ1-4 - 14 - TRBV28 TGTGCCAGCAGCGTGGGGCAGCATAATGAAAAACTGTTTTTT CASSVGQHNEKLFF
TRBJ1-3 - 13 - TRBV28 TGTGCCAGCAGCCCTGGCTCAGGAAACACCATATATTTT CASSPGSGNTIYF
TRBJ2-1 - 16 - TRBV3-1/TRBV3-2 TGTGCCAGCAGCCAAGTTGACGGGTTCTCCTACAATGAGCAGTTCTTC CASSQVDGFSYNEQFF
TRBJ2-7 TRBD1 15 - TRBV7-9 TGTGCCAGCAGCGCTCCGGGACAGGGGGCGGGTGAGCAGTACTTC CASSAPGQGAGEQYF
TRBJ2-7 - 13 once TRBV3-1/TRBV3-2 TGTGCCAGCAGCCAAGGTCGGGGCTACGAGCAGTACTTC CASSQGRGYEQYF
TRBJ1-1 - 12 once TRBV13 TGTGCCAGCAGCTTAGAGAGGGGGGAAGCTTTCTTT CASSLERGEAFF
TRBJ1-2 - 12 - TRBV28 TGTGCCAGCAAATCAGGGTCGCATGGCTACACCTTC CASKSGSHGYTF
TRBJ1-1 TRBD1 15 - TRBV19 TGTGCCAGTAGGGACGGACAGGGGGCTTGGACTGAAGCTTTCTTT CASRDGQGAWTEAFF
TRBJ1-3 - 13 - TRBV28 TGTGCCAGCAGTCTAGCCTCTGGAAACACCATATATTTT CASSLASGNTIYF